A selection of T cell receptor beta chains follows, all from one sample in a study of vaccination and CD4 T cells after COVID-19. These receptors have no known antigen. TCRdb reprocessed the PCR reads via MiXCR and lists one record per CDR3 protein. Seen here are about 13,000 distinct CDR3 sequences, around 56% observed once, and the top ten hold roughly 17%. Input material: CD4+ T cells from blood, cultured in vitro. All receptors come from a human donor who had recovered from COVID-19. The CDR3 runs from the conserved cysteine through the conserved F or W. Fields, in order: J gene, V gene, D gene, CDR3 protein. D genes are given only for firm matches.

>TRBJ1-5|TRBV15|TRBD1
CATSRDPGQGGQPQHF
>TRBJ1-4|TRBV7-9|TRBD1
CASSLGQGNEKLFF
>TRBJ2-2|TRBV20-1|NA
CSAEESRAGELFF
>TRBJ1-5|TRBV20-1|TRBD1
CSAEDRGFGQPQHF
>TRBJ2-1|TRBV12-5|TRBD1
CASGLVPGTGSNEQFF
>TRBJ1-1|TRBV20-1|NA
CSAEGGDTEAFF
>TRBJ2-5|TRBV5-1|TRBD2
CASIESGGVSETQYF
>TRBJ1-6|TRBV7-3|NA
CASSLSSSDPYSPLHF
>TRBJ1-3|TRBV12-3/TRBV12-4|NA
CASRPARDTIYF
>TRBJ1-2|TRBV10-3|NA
CAISELGDYGYTF
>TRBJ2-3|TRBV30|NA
CAWSVLGGWEPTDTQYF
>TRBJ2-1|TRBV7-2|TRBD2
CASSSRWTSGRSSYNEQFF